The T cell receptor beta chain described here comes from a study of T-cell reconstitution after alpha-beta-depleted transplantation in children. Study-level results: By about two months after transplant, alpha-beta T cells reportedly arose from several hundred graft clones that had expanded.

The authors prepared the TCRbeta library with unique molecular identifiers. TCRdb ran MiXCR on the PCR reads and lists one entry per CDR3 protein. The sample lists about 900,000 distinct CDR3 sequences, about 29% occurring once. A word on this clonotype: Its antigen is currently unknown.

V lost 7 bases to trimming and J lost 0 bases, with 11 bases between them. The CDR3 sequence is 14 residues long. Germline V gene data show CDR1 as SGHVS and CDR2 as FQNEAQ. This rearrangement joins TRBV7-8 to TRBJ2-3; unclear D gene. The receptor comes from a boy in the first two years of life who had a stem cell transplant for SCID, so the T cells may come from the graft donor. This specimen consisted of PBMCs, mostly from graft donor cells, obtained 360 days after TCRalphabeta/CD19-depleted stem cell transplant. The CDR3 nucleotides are TGTGCCAGCAATAAAGGGTTTAGCACAGATACGCAGTATTTT. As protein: CASNKGFSTDTQYF.